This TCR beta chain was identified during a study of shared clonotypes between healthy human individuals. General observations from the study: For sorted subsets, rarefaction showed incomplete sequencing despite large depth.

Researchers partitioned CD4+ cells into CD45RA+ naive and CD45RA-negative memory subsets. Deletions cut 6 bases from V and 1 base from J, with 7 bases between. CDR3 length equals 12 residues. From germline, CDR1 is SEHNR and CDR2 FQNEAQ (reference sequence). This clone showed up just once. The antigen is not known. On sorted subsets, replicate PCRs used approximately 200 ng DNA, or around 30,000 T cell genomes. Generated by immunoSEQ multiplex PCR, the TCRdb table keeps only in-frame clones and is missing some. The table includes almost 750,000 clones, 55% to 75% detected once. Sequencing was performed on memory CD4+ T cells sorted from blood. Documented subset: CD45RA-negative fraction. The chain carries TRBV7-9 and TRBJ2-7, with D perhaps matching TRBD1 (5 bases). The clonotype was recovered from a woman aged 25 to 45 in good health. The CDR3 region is CASRSGSYEQYF. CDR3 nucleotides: TGTGCCAGCAGGTCAGGGTCCTACGAGCAGTACTTC.